The 3 T cell receptor beta chains below all came from one sample that was sequenced in a study of OX40 agonist ivuxolimab in advanced cancers. The data were produced by immunoSEQ multiplex PCR, yet TCRdb's version contains in-frame clones alone and is incomplete. The sample consists of 10,000 or so clones, over 70% of them appearing once. This sample comprised CD4+ or CD8+ T cells sorted from blood, obtained in a trial of the OX40 agonist ivuxolimab. These receptor sequences come from an adult with an advanced solid tumor such as melanoma, head and neck, liver or kidney cancer.

V usage is TRBV5-4 and J usage is TRBJ1-1, with no clear D. Looked up from germline, CDR1 is SGHNT and CDR2 is YYREEE (reference sequence). The CDR3 loop spans 14 amino acids. V dropped 6 bases and J dropped 2 bases, with 14 bases sitting between them. CDR3 region: CASTGYGLNTEAFF. The CDR3 coding sequence is TGTGCCAGCACAGGATACGGGCTTAACACTGAAGCTTTCTTT.

This clone was found a few times. The rearrangement links TRBV10-3 to TRBJ2-7, with a tentative D call TRBD1 (5 bases). Germline lookup yields CDR1 ENHRY and CDR2 SYGVKD. CDR3 length equals 15 residues. V dropped 0 bases and J dropped 3 bases, with 12 bases sitting between them. The DNA of the CDR3 is TGTGCCATCAGTGAGTCAGACAGTGTACTCTACGAGCAGTACTTC. This translates into CAISESDSVLYEQYF.

The J gene is TRBJ2-5, the V gene TRBV7-9, with D perhaps TRBD1 (6 bases). V was trimmed by 5 bases and J by 4 bases, leaving 11 bases between them. Germline V gives CDR1 SEHNR, CDR2 FQNEAQ (reference sequence). This CDR3 spans 13 amino acids. The CDR3 reads CASSPGVGETQYF. CDR3 sequence (DNA): TGTGCCAGCAGCCCAGGGGTGGGAGAGACCCAGTACTTC.